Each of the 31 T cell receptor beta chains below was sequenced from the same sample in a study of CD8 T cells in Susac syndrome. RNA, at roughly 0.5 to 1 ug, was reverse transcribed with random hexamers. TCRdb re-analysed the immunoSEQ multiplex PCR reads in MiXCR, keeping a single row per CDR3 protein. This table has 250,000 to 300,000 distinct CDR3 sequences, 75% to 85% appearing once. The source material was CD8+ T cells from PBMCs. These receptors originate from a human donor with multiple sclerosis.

In DNA form, the CDR3 reads TGCGCCAGCAGCCAAGAATGGAGTAGCGGGACTTACGAGCAGTACTTC. It is translated as CASSQEWSSGTYEQYF. The chain uses TRBV4-3 and TRBJ2-7, with TRBD2 identical over 8 bases. This CDR3 is built from 16 residues. V lost 0 bases to trimming and J lost 4 bases; unmatched junction nucleotides: 8. Germline CDR1 is LGHNA and CDR2 is YSLEER.

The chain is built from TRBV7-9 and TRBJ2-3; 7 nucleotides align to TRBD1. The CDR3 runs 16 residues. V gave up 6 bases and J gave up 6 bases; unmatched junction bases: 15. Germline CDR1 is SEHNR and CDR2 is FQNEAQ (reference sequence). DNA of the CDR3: TGTGCCAGCAGACCCGACCGACAGGGTGCGTGGGATACGCAGTATTTT. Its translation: CASRPDRQGAWDTQYF.

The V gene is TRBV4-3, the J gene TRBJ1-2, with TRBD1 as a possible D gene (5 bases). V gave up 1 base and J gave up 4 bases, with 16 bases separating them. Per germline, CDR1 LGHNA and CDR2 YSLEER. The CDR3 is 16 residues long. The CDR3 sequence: CASSQGPPGIRYGYTF. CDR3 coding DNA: TGCGCCAGCAGCCAAGGGCCCCCAGGGATACGCTATGGCTACACCTTC.

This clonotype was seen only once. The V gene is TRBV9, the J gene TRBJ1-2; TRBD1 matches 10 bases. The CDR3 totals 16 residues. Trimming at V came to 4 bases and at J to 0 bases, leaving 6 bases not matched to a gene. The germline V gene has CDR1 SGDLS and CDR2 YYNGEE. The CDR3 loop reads CASSPGTGAPNYGYTF. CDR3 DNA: TGTGCCAGCAGCCCCGGGACAGGGGCCCCTAACTATGGCTACACCTTC. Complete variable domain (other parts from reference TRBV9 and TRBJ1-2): DSGVTQTPKHLITATGQRVTLRCSPRSGDLSVYWYQQSLDQGLQFLIQYYNGEERAKGNILERFSAQQFPDLHSELNLSSLELGDSALYFCASSPGTGAPNYGYTFGSGTRLTVV.

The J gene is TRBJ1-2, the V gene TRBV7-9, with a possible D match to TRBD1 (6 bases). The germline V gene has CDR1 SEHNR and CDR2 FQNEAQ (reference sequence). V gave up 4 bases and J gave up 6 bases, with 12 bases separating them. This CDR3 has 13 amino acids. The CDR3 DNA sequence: TGTGCCAGCAGCTCCACAGGGCCCGATGGCTACACCTTC. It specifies CASSSTGPDGYTF. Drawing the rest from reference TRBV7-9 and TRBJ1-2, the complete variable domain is DTGVSQNPRHKITKRGQNVTFRCDPISEHNRLYWYRQTLGQGPEFLTYFQNEAQLEKSRLLSDRFSAERPKGSFSTLEIQRTEQGDSAMYLCASSSTGPDGYTFGSGTRLTVV.

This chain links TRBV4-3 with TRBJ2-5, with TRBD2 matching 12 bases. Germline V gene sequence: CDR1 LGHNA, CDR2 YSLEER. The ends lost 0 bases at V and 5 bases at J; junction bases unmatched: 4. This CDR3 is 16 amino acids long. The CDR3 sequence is CASSQDRGTSGETQYF. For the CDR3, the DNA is TGCGCCAGCAGCCAAGATAGAGGGACTAGCGGGGAGACCCAGTACTTC.

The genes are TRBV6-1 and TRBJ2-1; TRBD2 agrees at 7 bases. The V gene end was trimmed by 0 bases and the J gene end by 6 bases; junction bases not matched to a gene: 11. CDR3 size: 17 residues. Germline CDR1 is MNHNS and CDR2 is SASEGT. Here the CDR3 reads CASSEASGGGPVNEQFF. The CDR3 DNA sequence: TGTGCCAGCAGTGAAGCGTCCGGGGGAGGGCCGGTCAATGAGCAGTTCTTC.

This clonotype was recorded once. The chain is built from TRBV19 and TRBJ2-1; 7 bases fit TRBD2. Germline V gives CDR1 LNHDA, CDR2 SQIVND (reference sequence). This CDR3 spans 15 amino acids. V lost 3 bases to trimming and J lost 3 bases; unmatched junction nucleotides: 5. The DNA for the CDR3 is TGTGCCAGTAGTATCACGGCGGGAGACTACAATGAGCAGTTCTTC. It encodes CASSITAGDYNEQFF.

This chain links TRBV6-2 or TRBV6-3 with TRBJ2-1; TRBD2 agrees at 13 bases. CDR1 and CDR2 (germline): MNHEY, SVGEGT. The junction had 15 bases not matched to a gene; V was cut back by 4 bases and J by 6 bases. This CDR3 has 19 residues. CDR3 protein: CASSFVASGLAGKGNEQFF. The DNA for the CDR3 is TGTGCCAGCAGTTTCGTGGCTTCGGGACTAGCGGGAAAGGGCAATGAGCAGTTCTTC.

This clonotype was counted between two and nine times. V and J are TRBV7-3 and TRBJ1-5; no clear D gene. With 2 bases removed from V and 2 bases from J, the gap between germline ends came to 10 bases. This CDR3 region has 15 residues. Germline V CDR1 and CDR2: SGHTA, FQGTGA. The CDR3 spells CASSLSVYGNQPQHF. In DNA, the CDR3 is TGTGCCAGCAGCTTATCTGTATATGGCAATCAGCCCCAGCATTTT.

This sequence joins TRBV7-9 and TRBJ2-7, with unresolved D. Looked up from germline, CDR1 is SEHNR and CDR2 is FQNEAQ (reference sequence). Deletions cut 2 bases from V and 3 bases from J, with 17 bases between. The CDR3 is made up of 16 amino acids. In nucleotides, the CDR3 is TGTGCCAGCAGCTTATATGCCAGCCTTCCCGACTACGAGCAGTACTTC. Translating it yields CASSLYASLPDYEQYF.

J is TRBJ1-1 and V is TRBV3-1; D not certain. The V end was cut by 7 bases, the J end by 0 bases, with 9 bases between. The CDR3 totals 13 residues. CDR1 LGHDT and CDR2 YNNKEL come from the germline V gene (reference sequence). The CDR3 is CASTLALNTEAFF. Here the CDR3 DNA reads TGTGCCAGCACTCTCGCCCTGAACACTGAAGCTTTCTTT.

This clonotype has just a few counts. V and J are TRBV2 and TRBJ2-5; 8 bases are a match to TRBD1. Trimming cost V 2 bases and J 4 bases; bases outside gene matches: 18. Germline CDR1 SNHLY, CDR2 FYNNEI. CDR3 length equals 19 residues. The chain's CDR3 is CASSETPEMRQGSPETQYF. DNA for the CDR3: TGTGCCAGCAGTGAAACTCCGGAGATGAGACAGGGGTCCCCAGAGACCCAGTACTTC.

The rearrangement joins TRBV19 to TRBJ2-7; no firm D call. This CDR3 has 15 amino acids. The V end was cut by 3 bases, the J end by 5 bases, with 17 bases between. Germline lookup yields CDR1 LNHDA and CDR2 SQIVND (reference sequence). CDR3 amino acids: CASSIPNTKFDEQYF. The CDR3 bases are TGTGCCAGTAGTATTCCTAACACTAAGTTTGACGAGCAGTACTTC.

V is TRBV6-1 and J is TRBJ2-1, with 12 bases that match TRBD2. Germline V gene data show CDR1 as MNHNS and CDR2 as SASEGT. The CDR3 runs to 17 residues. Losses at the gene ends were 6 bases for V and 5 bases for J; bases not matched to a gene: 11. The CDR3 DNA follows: TGTGCCAGCAGCCCCACTAGCGGGAGGCGTTCAAACAATGAGCAGTTCTTC. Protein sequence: CASSPTSGRRSNNEQFF.

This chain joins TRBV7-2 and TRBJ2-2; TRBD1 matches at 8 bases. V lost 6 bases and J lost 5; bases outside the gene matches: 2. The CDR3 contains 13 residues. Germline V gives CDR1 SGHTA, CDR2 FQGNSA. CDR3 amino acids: CASRWTGTGELFF. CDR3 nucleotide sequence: TGTGCCAGCAGATGGACAGGGACCGGGGAGCTGTTTTTT.

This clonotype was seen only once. This CDR3 reads CASTAGGSTYEQYF. CDR3 sequence (DNA): TGTGCCAGCACCGCTGGCGGCAGTACCTACGAGCAGTACTTC. This chain links TRBV28 with TRBJ2-7; D not certain. CDR3 length: 14 amino acids. The germline gives CDR1 MDHEN, CDR2 SYDVKM. V was shortened by 7 bases and J by 2 bases, with 15 bases between the two germline ends.

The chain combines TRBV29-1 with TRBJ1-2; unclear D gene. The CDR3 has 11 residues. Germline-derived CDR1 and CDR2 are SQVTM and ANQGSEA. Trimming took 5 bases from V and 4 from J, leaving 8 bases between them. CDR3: CSVPMGYGYTF. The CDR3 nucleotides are TGCAGCGTTCCTATGGGCTATGGCTACACCTTC.

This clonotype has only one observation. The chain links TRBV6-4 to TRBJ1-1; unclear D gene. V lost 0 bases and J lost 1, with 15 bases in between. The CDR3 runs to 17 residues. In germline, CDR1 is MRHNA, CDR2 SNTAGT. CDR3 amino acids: CASSDSASSRQNTEAFF. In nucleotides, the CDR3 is TGTGCCAGCAGTGACTCCGCTAGCTCCAGACAGAACACTGAAGCTTTCTTT.

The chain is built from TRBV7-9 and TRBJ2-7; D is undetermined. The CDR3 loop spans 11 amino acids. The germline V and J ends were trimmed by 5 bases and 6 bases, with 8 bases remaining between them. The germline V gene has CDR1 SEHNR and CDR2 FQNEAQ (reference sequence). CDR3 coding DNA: TGTGCCAGCAGCCCTTATCGCGAGCAGTACTTC. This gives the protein CASSPYREQYF.

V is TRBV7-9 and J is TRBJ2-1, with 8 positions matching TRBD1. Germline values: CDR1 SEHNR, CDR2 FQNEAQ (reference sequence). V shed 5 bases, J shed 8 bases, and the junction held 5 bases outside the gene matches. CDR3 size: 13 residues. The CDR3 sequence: CASSLTGVDEQFF. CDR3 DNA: TGTGCCAGCAGCCTGACAGGGGTCGATGAGCAGTTCTTC.

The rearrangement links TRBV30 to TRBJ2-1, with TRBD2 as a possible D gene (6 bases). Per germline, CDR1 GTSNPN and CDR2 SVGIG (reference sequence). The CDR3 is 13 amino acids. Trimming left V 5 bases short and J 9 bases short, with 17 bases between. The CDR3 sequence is CAWALMGGAEQFF. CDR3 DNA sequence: TGTGCCTGGGCCCTAATGGGGGGAGCTGAGCAGTTCTTC.

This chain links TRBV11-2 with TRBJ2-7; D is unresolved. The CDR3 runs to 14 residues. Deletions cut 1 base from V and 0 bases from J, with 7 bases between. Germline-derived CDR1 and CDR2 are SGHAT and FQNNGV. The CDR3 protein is CASSLGVTSYEQYF. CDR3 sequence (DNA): TGTGCCAGCAGCTTAGGGGTTACCTCCTACGAGCAGTACTTC.

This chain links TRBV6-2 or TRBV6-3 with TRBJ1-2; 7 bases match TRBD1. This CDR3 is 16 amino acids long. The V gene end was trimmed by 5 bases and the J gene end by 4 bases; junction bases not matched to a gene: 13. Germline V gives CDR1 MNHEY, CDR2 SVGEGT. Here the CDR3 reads CASSAYPGQTPYGYTF. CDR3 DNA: TGTGCCAGCAGTGCCTATCCGGGACAGACCCCCTATGGCTACACCTTC.

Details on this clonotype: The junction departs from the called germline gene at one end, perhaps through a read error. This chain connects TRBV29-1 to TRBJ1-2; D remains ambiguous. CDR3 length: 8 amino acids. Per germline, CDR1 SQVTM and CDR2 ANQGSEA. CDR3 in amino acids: CSVVGSTF. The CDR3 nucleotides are TGCAGCGTTGTGGGCTCCACCTTC.

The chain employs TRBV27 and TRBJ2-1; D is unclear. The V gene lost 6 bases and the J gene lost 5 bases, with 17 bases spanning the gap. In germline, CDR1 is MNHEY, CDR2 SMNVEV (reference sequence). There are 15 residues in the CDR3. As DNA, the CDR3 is TGTGCCAGCAGCACGGTGGTCCAGAGAGACAATGAGCAGTTCTTC. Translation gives CASSTVVQRDNEQFF.

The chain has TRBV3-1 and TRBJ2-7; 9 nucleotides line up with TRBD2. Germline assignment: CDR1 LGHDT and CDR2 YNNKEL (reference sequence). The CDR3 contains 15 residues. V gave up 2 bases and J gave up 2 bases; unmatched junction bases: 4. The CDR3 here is CASSQIAGVAYEQYF. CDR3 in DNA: TGTGCCAGCAGCCAAATAGCGGGAGTGGCCTACGAGCAGTACTTC.

The CDR3 is CASNKQGNGAFF. DNA of the CDR3: TGTGCCAGTAATAAACAGGGAAACGGAGCTTTCTTT. The V call is TRBV19, the J call TRBJ1-1, with a tentative D call TRBD1 (6 bases). V was clipped by 7 bases and J by 10 bases, with 16 bases between them. CDR1 LNHDA and CDR2 SQIVND come from the germline V gene (reference sequence). This CDR3 contains 12 residues.

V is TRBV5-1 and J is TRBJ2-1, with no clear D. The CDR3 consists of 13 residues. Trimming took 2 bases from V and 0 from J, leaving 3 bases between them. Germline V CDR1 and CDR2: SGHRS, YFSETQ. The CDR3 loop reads CASSFNSYNEQFF. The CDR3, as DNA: TGCGCCAGCAGCTTTAACTCCTACAATGAGCAGTTCTTC.

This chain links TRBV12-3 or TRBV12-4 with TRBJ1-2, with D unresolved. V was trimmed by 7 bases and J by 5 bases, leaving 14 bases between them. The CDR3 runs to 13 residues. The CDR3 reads CASIPKMGYGYTF. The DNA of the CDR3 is TGTGCCAGCATCCCTAAGATGGGGTATGGCTACACCTTC.

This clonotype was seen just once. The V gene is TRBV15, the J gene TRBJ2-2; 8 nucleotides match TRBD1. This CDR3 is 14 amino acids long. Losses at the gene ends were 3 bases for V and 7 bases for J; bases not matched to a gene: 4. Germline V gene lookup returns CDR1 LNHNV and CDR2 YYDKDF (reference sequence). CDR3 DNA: TGTGCCACCAGCAGGGACAGGGTACGCGGGGAGCTGTTTTTT. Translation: CATSRDRVRGELFF.